The rows below give T cell receptor beta chains drawn from one sample of a study of shared clonotypes between healthy human individuals. Profiled with immunoSEQ multiplex PCR; TCRdb holds only in-frame clones, not every one. In the table there are roughly 2.2 million clones, around 93% of which are singletons. The material sequenced was naive CD4+ T cells from PBMCs. Every receptor here comes from a young man in good health. Some clones in this sample may be carry-over from other donors' samples. Each CDR3 is given with its conserved first and last residue. A D gene is named only where the DNA matches it firmly. Only some rows state a clone size, as once, few, many or a class for expanded clones.

NA TRBJ2-3 TRBV10-3 NA CAISDYSSADTQYF TGTGCCATCAGTGATTACAGTTCGGCAGATACGCAGTATTTT
once TRBJ2-1 TRBV5-1 TRBD2 CASTLTSGKYNEQFF TGCGCCAGCACCCTGACTAGCGGGAAGTACAATGAGCAGTTCTTC
few TRBJ1-2 TRBV2 TRBD1 CASRAPGGVGGYTF TGTGCCAGCAGGGCCCCAGGGGGCGTTGGTGGCTACACCTTC
NA TRBJ1-5 TRBV2 NA CASRDGRASNQPQHF TGTGCCAGCAGGGACGGACGGGCTAGCAATCAGCCCCAGCATTTT
NA TRBJ2-7 TRBV28 TRBD2 CASSPAGYMGEQYF TGTGCCAGCAGTCCAGCGGGATATATGGGCGAGCAGTACTTC
NA TRBJ1-1 TRBV5-1 NA CASSLEGRGLSTEAFF TGCGCCAGCAGCTTGGAGGGCAGGGGTTTGAGCACTGAAGCTTTCTTT
few TRBJ1-1 TRBV5-1 NA CASSLAGVDTEAFF TGCGCCAGCAGCTTGGCCGGGGTCGACACTGAAGCTTTCTTT
NA TRBJ2-4 TRBV4-2 TRBD2 CASSQDLLADLPKNIQYF TGTGCCAGCAGCCAAGATCTTCTAGCGGACCTCCCCAAAAACATTCAGTACTTC
NA TRBJ1-5 TRBV14 NA CASSQGQEQPQHF TGTGCCAGCAGCCAAGGACAGGAACAGCCCCAGCATTTT
NA TRBJ2-2 TRBV30 NA CAWSPSPSLVVSFGELFF TGTGCCTGGAGTCCTTCCCCTTCGCTAGTAGTGTCGTTCGGGGAGCTGTTTTTT
NA TRBJ2-1 TRBV5-4 TRBD2 CASSLTSGRRHEQFF TGTGCCAGCAGCTTGACTAGCGGGAGAAGGCATGAGCAGTTCTTC
NA TRBJ1-2 TRBV5-6 NA CASSLGRAPGYTF TGTGCCAGCAGCTTGGGCAGGGCTCCTGGCTACACCTTC
NA TRBJ1-2 TRBV29-1 TRBD1 CSVTGTANNYGYTF TGCAGCGTCACCGGGACAGCCAATAACTATGGCTACACCTTC
NA TRBJ1-4 TRBV7-8 NA CASTGYDEKLFF TGTGCCAGCACGGGCTACGATGAAAAACTGTTTTTT
NA TRBJ2-7 TRBV11-1 TRBD2 CASSFGLGYYEQYF TGTGCCAGCAGCTTTGGACTAGGATACTACGAGCAGTACTTC
NA TRBJ2-3 TRBV9 TRBD2 CASSDSVAGGRADTQYF TGTGCCAGCAGCGACTCCGTAGCGGGAGGCCGCGCAGATACGCAGTATTTT